This T cell receptor (beta chain) derives from a study of shared clonotypes between healthy human individuals. Trimming removed 5 bases from V and 2 bases from J, with 20 bases in between. CDR3 length: 17 amino acids. The germline V gene has CDR1 LNHDA and CDR2 SQIVND (reference sequence). Worth noting for this clone: The antigen is not known.

Some clones are missing from TCRdb's copy, which holds only in-frame ones; the method was immunoSEQ multiplex PCR. Among approximately 530,000 clones listed, 90% to 96% were seen once. Study-wide points: Few donors restricted represented genetic and exposure-history diversity. Shared clonotypes across all four donors exceeded non-shared ones in generation probability.

The healthy adult donors were HIV-negative and reported no recent acute infections or vaccinations. The sample comprised naive CD4+ T cells sorted from blood. Subset here: CD45RA+ positively selected. The rearrangement uses TRBV19 and TRBJ2-3, with D tentatively TRBD1 (5 bases). This receptor was obtained from a woman aged 25 to 39 in good health. CDR3 DNA sequence: TGTGCCAGTAGTCTTAGACAGCTCCATACTACCACAGATACGCAGTATTTT. Translating gives CASSLRQLHTTTDTQYF.